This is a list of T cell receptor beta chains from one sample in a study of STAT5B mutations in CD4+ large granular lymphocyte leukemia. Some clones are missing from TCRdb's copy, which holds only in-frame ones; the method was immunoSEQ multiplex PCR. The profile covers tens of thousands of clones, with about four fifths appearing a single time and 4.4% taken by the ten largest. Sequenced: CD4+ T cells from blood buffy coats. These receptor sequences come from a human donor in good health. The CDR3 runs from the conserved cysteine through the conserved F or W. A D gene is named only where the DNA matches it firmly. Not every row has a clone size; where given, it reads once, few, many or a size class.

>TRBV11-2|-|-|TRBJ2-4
TGTGCCAGCAGCTCAACCCCGACTGGCCCGGGTCACATTCAGTACTTC
CASSSTPTGPGHIQYF
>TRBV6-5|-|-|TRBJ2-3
TGTGCCAGTATGACAGGACTAACAGATACGCAGTATTTT
CASMTGLTDTQYF
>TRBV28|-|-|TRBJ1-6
TGTGCCAGTATACCGTATGAGGGAGGGTCACCCCTCCACTTT
CASIPYEGGSPLHF
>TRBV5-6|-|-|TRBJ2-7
TGTGCCAGCATCTTCGACAGAGACTATTACGAGCAGTACTTC
CASIFDRDYYEQYF
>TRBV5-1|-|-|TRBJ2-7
TGCGCCAGCAGCGGGGGGGACAGCTACGAGCAGTACTTC
CASSGGDSYEQYF
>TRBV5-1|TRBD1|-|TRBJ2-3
TGCGCCAGCAGCTTGGATCAGGGGGTAACAGATACGCAGTATTTT
CASSLDQGVTDTQYF
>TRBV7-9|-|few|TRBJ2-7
TGTGCCAGCAGCTTAGGCCCTAGCGACGAGCAGTACTTC
CASSLGPSDEQYF
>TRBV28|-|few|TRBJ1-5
TGTGCCAGCAGTTGGTCGGGCAATCAGCCCCAGCATTTT
CASSWSGNQPQHF
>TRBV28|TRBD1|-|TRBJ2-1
TGTGCCAGCAGTTCCATAGGGACAGGGGGCCTAAATGAGCAGTTCTTC
CASSSIGTGGLNEQFF
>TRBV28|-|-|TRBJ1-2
TGTGCCAGCAGTTTCGGGGGTGGGTATGGCTACACCTTC
CASSFGGGYGYTF
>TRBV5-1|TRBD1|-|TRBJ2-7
TGCGCCAGCAGCGCGGGGACAGGAAGGTACTTC
CASSAGTGRYF
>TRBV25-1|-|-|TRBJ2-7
TGTGCCAGCAGTTGGGACGGACCCTACGAGCAGTACTTC
CASSWDGPYEQYF
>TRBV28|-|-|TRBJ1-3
TGTGCCAGCAGTTTGTCAGGGAGAGGAAACACCATATATTTT
CASSLSGRGNTIYF
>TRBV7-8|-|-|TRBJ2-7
TGTGCCAGCAGCCTCGCTTCCACCTCGGTCAGTTACGAGCAGTACTTC
CASSLASTSVSYEQYF
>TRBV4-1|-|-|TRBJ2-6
TGCGCCAGCAGCCAAGAAGCAGGGGGGAGATTCTCTGGGGCCAACGTCCTGACTTTC
CASSQEAGGRFSGANVLTF
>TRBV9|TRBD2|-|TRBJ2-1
TGTGCCAGCAGCGTAGCTATAAGCGGGAGGTACAATGAGCAGTTCTTC
CASSVAISGRYNEQFF
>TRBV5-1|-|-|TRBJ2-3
TGCGCCAGCAGCTTGTCCCCGACCGGACTAGATACGCAGTATTTT
CASSLSPTGLDTQYF
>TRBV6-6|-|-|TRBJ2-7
TGTGCCAGCAGTTACTCGGGGACGGATTACTACGAGCAGTACTTC
CASSYSGTDYYEQYF
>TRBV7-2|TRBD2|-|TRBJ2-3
TGTGCCAGCAGCGCCGTAGCGGGAGGGTTCACAGATACGCAGTATTTT
CASSAVAGGFTDTQYF
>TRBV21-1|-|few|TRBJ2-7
TGTGCCAGCAGCGCCGATGATTCCTCCTACGAGCAGTACTTC
CASSADDSSYEQYF
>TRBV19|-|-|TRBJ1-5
TGTGCCAGTAGTATAGAGGGGATGCAGCCCCAGCATTTT
CASSIEGMQPQHF
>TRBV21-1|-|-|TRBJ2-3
TGTGCCAGCAGCACCCCCGGGACTAGCGGGAGTGTCACAGATACGCAGTATTTT
CASSTPGTSGSVTDTQYF
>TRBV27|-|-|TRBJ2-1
TGTGCCAGCAGTCCAAGGGCAGGGCTGGGCAATGAGCAGTTCTTC
CASSPRAGLGNEQFF
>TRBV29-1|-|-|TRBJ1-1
TGCAGCGGTCGTAGGTCGAACACTGAAGCTTTCTTT
CSGRRSNTEAFF
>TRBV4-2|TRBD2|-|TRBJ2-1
TGTGCCAGCAGCCAAGGGGCGGGAGGAACTGAGCAGTTCTTC
CASSQGAGGTEQFF
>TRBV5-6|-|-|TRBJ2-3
TGTGCCAGCAGCTTGCAATTAACTAGCACAGATACGCAGTATTTT
CASSLQLTSTDTQYF
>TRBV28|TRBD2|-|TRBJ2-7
TGTGCCAGCAGTTTCCTAAAACTAGCGGGAGGATCAACCCTACAGTACTTC
CASSFLKLAGGSTLQYF
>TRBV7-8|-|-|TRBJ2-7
TGTGCCAGCAGCTTAGTTCCGGGAGCCGGCTACGAGCAGTACTTC
CASSLVPGAGYEQYF
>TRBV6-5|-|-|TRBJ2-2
TGTGCCAGCAGTTCCCACCGTGGGGGGGCTACCGGGGAGCTGTTTTTT
CASSSHRGGATGELFF
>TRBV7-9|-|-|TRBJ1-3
TGTGCCAGCAGTTCAACTCAGGGCTCTGGAAACACCATATATTTT
CASSSTQGSGNTIYF
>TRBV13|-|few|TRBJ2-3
TGTGCCAGCAGCTTATTTGTGGGGCCCCGAGATACGCAGTATTTT
CASSLFVGPRDTQYF
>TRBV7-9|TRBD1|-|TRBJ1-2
TGTGCCAGCAGCTTTTGGGACAGCGAAAGGTCTAACTATGGCTACACCTTC
CASSFWDSERSNYGYTF
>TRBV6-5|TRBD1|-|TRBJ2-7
TGTGCCAGCAGGCGACAGGGGGCGGACGAGCAGTACTTC
CASRRQGADEQYF
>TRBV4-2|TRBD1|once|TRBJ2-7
TGTGCCAGCAGCCAAGGACAGGGGGAAAGCTCCTACGAGCAGTACTTC
CASSQGQGESSYEQYF
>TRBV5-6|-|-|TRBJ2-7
TGTGCCAGCAGCTTGTCGCAACCGGGCGACGAGCAGTACTTC
CASSLSQPGDEQYF
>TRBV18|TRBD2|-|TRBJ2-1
TGTGCCAGCTCACGCCTAGCGGGAGGGAACAATGAGCAGTTCTTC
CASSRLAGGNNEQFF
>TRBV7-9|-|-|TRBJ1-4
TGTGCCAGCAGCTTAGGGAGGGAGTCGGGTGAAAAACTGTTTTTT
CASSLGRESGEKLFF
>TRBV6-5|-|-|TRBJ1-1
TGTGCCAGCAGTGGGGGAGCGAAAGCTTTCTTT
CASSGGAKAFF
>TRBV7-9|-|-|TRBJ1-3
TGTGCCAGCAGCGCCCGGACGGCTTACTCTGGAAACACCATATATTTT
CASSARTAYSGNTIYF
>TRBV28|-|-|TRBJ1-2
TGTGCCAGCAGTTTATGGTTGAGCTATGGCTACACCTTC
CASSLWLSYGYTF
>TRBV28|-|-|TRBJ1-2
TGTGCCAGCAGTTCCACCCCACATTATAACTATGGCTACACCTTC
CASSSTPHYNYGYTF
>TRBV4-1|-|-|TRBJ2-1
TGCGCCAGCAGCCAAGAGGGTATAGAAACTAATGAGCAGTTCTTC
CASSQEGIETNEQFF
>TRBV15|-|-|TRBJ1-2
TGTGCCACCAGCAGAGATTGGGGTAACTATGGCTACACCTTC
CATSRDWGNYGYTF
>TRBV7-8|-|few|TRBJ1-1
TGTGCCAGCAGGAAAGACTGGGGCCTAGGGAACACTGAAGCTTTCTTT
CASRKDWGLGNTEAFF
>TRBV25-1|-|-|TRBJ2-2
TGTGCCAGCAGTTCGACTGGGGGTAAAACCGGGGAGCTGTTTTTT
CASSSTGGKTGELFF
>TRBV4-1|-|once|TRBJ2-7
TGCGCCAGCAGCCTACTGCCAGGTCTCGAGCAGTACTTC
CASSLLPGLEQYF
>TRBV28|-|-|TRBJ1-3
TGTGCCAGCAGTTTTCCCCCCCCTGGAAACACCATATATTTT
CASSFPPPGNTIYF
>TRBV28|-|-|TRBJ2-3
TGTGCCAGCAGTTGGACCTGGACAGATGCGGGCACAGATACGCAGTATTTT
CASSWTWTDAGTDTQYF